This T cell receptor beta chain emerged from a study of shared clonotypes between healthy human individuals. Study details: For every donor, three CD4 naive, three CD4 memory, two CD8 naive and one CD8 memory plates were used.

General study findings and limits: The study found lower generation probabilities in non-shared clonotypes than in those shared by all four donors. Clonotypes that were shared across a handful of donors made up around 5% of naive CD4 clonotypes.

Each donor was a Caucasian adult residing in Nashville, Tennessee. The CDR3 runs 12 residues. Germline V CDR1 and CDR2: SGHTA, FQGTGA. V was clipped by 2 bases and J by 9 bases, with 8 bases between them. A word on this clone: The antigen is undetermined.

Assay used: immunoSEQ multiplex PCR; TCRdb lists only in-frame clones, some missing. The sample carries 2 million to 3 million clones, more than 85% recorded once. This TCR derives from a man aged 18 to 35 in good health. Some clones in this sample may be carry-over from other donors' samples. The chain links TRBV7-3 to TRBJ2-1, with D unresolved. Input material: naive CD4+ T cells from PBMCs. Subset indicated: CD45RA+ positively selected. CDR3 coding DNA: TGTGCCAGCAGCTTACTTCCGGGTGAGCAGTTCTTC. Protein product: CASSLLPGEQFF.